The source of this TCR beta chain is a study of T cell responses to AZD1222 COVID-19 vaccine. V lost 3 bases, J lost 3 bases, and 12 bases lay in between. This CDR3 has 15 residues. Per the germline V gene, CDR1 is LNHDA and CDR2 is SQIVND (reference sequence). Here immunoSEQ multiplex PCR was the method, and the copy in TCRdb shows in-frame clones only, minus some. The sample holds roughly 190,000 clones; approximately 90% are singletons and the top ten take under 2%. This clone was found once. What it binds is not known. Whole-study results and caveats: Samples come after the peak T cell response, not at day 14.

The chain employs TRBV19 and TRBJ1-5; D gene uncertain. This specimen consisted of peripheral blood, obtained 28 days after the second AZD1222 dose. The sequence was obtained from an adult who received the AZD1222 COVID-19 vaccine. CDR3 sequence (DNA): TGTGCCAGTAGTATTGGGCAGGTCTTCAATCAGCCCCAGCATTTT. Residues: CASSIGQVFNQPQHF.